A single sample is the source of the 30 T cell receptor beta chains below, sequenced in a study of technical replicates of blood from four donors. Assay: immunoSEQ multiplex PCR; the TCRdb copy retains only in-frame clones and omits some. The sample shows approximately 76,000 clones, 86% of them seen only once. Sequenced input: PBMCs. All receptors derive from a human donor in good health. Some clones in this sample may be carry-over from other donors' samples.

The chain carries TRBV19 and TRBJ2-1, with TRBD2 identical over 12 bases. The CDR3 totals 16 residues. Germline CDR1 is LNHDA and CDR2 is SQIVND (reference sequence). Trimming removed 5 bases from V and 4 bases from J; junction bases left unmatched: 6. For the CDR3, the DNA is TGTGCCAGTAGTGCTTGGACTAGCGGGGTGTACAATGAGCAGTTCTTC. It translates to CASSAWTSGVYNEQFF.

The rearrangement links TRBV4-2 to TRBJ2-1, with 15 nucleotides matching TRBD2. This CDR3 has 22 residues. J gave up 0 bases and V 0 bases, and 12 bases lay outside the gene matches. CDR1 and CDR2 from the germline V gene are LGHNA and YNFKEQ. CDR3 DNA sequence: TGTGCCAGCAGCCAAGATTACGCGATGGGGACTAGCGGGAGGCGCTCCTACAATGAGCAGTTCTTC. It translates to CASSQDYAMGTSGRRSYNEQFF.

The V gene is TRBV30, the J gene TRBJ2-7, with a possible D match to TRBD1 (5 bases). In germline, CDR1 is GTSNPN, CDR2 SVGIG (reference sequence). The CDR3 is 14 amino acids. Trimming left V 4 bases short and J 3 bases short, with 16 bases between. The CDR3: CAWKAGGQNYEQYF. The DNA of the CDR3 is TGTGCCTGGAAGGCAGGTGGACAAAACTACGAGCAGTACTTC.

This clone came up once. The chain has TRBV5-6 and TRBJ1-2, with no clear D. The V end lost 2 bases, the J end lost 8 bases, and 13 bases lay between the germline ends. CDR1 SGHDT and CDR2 YYEEEE come from the germline V gene. This CDR3 contains 13 residues. CDR3 coding DNA: TGTGCCAGCAGCTTCAAACTCACAGTCGGCTACACCTTC. It encodes CASSFKLTVGYTF. Filled out from reference TRBV5-6 and TRBJ1-2, the complete variable domain reads DAGVTQSPTHLIKTRGQQVTLRCSPKSGHDTVSWYQQALGQGPQFIFQYYEEEERQRGNFPDRFSGHQFPNYSSELNVNALLLGDSALYLCASSFKLTVGYTFGSGTRLTVV.

The rearrangement joins TRBV9 to TRBJ2-2, with 15 bases fitting TRBD2. In germline, CDR1 is SGDLS, CDR2 YYNGEE. The V gene end was trimmed by 4 bases and the J gene end by 5 bases; junction bases not matched to a gene: 15. The CDR3 loop spans 20 amino acids. DNA for the CDR3: TGTGCCAGCAGCTTCAGCCCAGGACTAGCGGGGGGGCTTTGGACCGGGGAGCTGTTTTTT. It codes for CASSFSPGLAGGLWTGELFF.

Of note for this clone: This specimen includes other DNA sequences encoding the same CDR3. J is TRBJ2-1 and V is TRBV6-4; TRBD2 matches at 9 bases. Germline CDR1 MRHNA, CDR2 SNTAGT. The CDR3 has 15 residues. Trimming at V came to 3 bases and at J to 0 bases, leaving 0 bases not matched to a gene. This chain's CDR3 is CASSEAGGSYNEQFF. CDR3 nucleotides: TGTGCCAGCAGTGAAGCGGGAGGCTCCTACAATGAGCAGTTCTTC.

The rearrangement links TRBV5-4 to TRBJ1-3, with 7 nucleotides matching TRBD1. CDR3 length equals 14 residues. CDR1 is SGHNT, CDR2 YYREEE, per germline (reference sequence). V shed 4 bases and J 3 bases; nucleotides not matched to a gene: 4. CDR3 DNA sequence: TGTGCCAGCAGCACAGGGGTATTTGGAAACACCATATATTTT. Residues: CASSTGVFGNTIYF.

This clone was detected a few times. Germline and junction disagree at one end, which may indicate a read error. V is TRBV7-9 and J is TRBJ1-2; possible D gene TRBD1, 5 bases. The CDR3 is 14 residues long. Germline V gene sequence: CDR1 SEHNR, CDR2 FQNEAQ (reference sequence). In DNA, the CDR3 is TGTGCCAGCACCTTATCAGGGATTAACTATGGCTACACCTTC. Translated, it gives CASTLSGINYGYTF.

This chain joins TRBV11-2 and TRBJ2-3, with TRBD2 identical over 7 bases. The CDR3 length is 17 residues. Germline lookup yields CDR1 SGHAT and CDR2 FQNNGV. V shed 1 base and J 0 bases; nucleotides not matched to a gene: 7. CDR3 residues: CASSLVSAGTSTDTQYF. The DNA of the CDR3 is TGTGCCAGCAGCTTAGTCTCAGCGGGAACCAGCACAGATACGCAGTATTTT.

The rearrangement joins TRBV11-1 to TRBJ1-6; 11 positions agree with TRBD1. Trimming took 4 bases from V and 7 from J; bases not matched to a gene: 6. CDR1 SGHAT and CDR2 FQDESV come from the germline V gene (reference sequence). This CDR3 is built from 16 residues. The CDR3 protein is CASSSGQGAKNSPLHF. Written as DNA, the CDR3 is TGTGCCAGCAGCTCCGGACAGGGGGCAAAGAATTCACCCCTCCACTTT.

The rearrangement links TRBV4-1 to TRBJ2-3; D might be TRBD2 (5 bases). Germline lookup yields CDR1 MGHRA and CDR2 YSYEKL. CDR3 length equals 19 residues. With 2 bases removed from V and 6 bases from J, the gap between germline ends came to 27 bases. Written as DNA, the CDR3 is TGCGCCAGCAGCCAACTCCCCGGGGATAGCGCCAGGAAGGCCGATACGCAGTATTTT. Protein: CASSQLPGDSARKADTQYF.

This clone appeared a single time. The V gene is TRBV2, the J gene TRBJ1-4, with D maybe TRBD1 (5 bases). The CDR3 covers 14 residues. The V gene's germline CDR1 is SNHLY and CDR2 FYNNEI. The V end lost 1 base, the J end lost 7 bases, and 10 bases lay between the germline ends. CDR3 in DNA: TGTGCCAGCAGTGAAGGTGGGGCCAGTGAAAAACTGTTTTTT. Its protein is CASSEGGASEKLFF.

This chain uses TRBV4-3 with TRBJ2-7; 9 nucleotides align to TRBD2. The CDR3 has 17 residues. The ends lost 6 bases at V and 2 bases at J; junction bases unmatched: 14. CDR1 is LGHNA, CDR2 YSLEER, per germline. The CDR3 nucleotides read TGCGCCAGCAGTCTCCACCTGACTAGCGGATTAACCTACGAGCAGTACTTC. Residues: CASSLHLTSGLTYEQYF.

V usage is TRBV7-3 and J usage is TRBJ1-5, with a tentative D call TRBD1 (5 bases). CDR1 SGHTA and CDR2 FQGTGA come from the germline V gene. This CDR3 spans 14 amino acids. Trimming shortened V by 6 bases and J by 1 base, and 10 bases separated the two germline ends. CDR3 sequence reads: CASRGGVSNQPQHF. The CDR3, as DNA: TGTGCCAGCAGGGGGGGGGTAAGCAATCAGCCCCAGCATTTT. Full variable domain (missing parts from reference TRBV7-3 and TRBJ1-5): GAGVSQTPSNKVTEKGKYVELRCDPISGHTALYWYRQSLGQGPEFLIYFQGTGAADDSGLPNDRFFAVRPEGSVSTLKIQRTERGDSAVYLCASRGGVSNQPQHFGDGTRLSIL.

This rearrangement joins TRBV5-1 to TRBJ1-1, with TRBD1 matching 11 bases. Germline CDR1 reads SGHRS; CDR2 reads YFSETQ. V trimming: 3 bases; J trimming: 5 bases; junction bases outside the gene matches: 3. The CDR3 is 14 residues long. The DNA of the CDR3 is TGCGCCAGCAGCTGGGGACAGGGGGGGACTGAAGCTTTCTTT. Protein sequence: CASSWGQGGTEAFF.

In this sample, this clone turned up a few times. V is TRBV5-1 and J is TRBJ2-3; 9 bases match TRBD2. The CDR3 is made up of 18 amino acids. Germline V CDR1 and CDR2: SGHRS, YFSETQ. Trimming at V came to 5 bases and at J to 0 bases, leaving 13 bases not matched to a gene. The CDR3 region is CASSWGDSGGTSTDTQYF. The CDR3 DNA reads as TGCGCCAGCAGTTGGGGAGATAGCGGGGGAACTAGCACAGATACGCAGTATTTT. Drawing the rest from reference TRBV5-1 and TRBJ2-3, the complete variable domain is KAGVTQTPRYLIKTRGQQVTLSCSPISGHRSVSWYQQTPGQGLQFLFEYFSETQRNKGNFPGRFSGRQFSNSRSEMNVSTLELGDSALYLCASSWGDSGGTSTDTQYFGPGTRLTVL.

This clone has only one observation. This chain uses TRBV6-5 with TRBJ2-1; 11 nucleotides agree with TRBD2. CDR3 length: 14 amino acids. Per the germline V gene, CDR1 is MNHEY and CDR2 is SVGAGI. J gave up 8 bases and V 6 bases, and 6 bases lay outside the gene matches. CDR3 bases: TGTGCCAGCAGCTTAGCGGGAGGGAGCTATGAGCAGTTCTTC. Translated, it gives CASSLAGGSYEQFF.

The chain employs TRBV10-3 and TRBJ1-1; D may be TRBD1 (6 bases). The CDR3 length is 14 residues. Germline CDR1 and CDR2: ENHRY and SYGVKD. With 6 bases removed from V and 5 bases from J, the gap between germline ends came to 16 bases. CDR3 bases: TGTGCCATCAGAAACAGGGACCGGGGAACTGAAGCTTTCTTT. Residues: CAIRNRDRGTEAFF.

The CDR3 sequence is CASRPARGRRDTQYF. The CDR3 DNA is TGTGCCAGCAGACCAGCCAGGGGGCGCAGGGATACGCAGTATTTT. The rearrangement links TRBV7-6 to TRBJ2-3; 8 positions match TRBD1. CDR1 SGHVS and CDR2 FNYEAQ come from the germline V gene. CDR3 length: 15 residues. V lost 6 bases and J lost 6; bases outside the gene matches: 11.

V usage is TRBV7-2 and J usage is TRBJ2-2; D is ambiguous. With 3 bases removed from V and 5 bases from J, the gap between germline ends came to 13 bases. This CDR3 has 15 residues. From germline, CDR1 is SGHTA and CDR2 FQGNSA. The CDR3 region has the DNA TGTGCCAGCAGCTTCGCCACGGGTTTAACCGGGGAGCTGTTTTTT. This encodes CASSFATGLTGELFF.

This clone was observed once. The V gene is TRBV4-3, the J gene TRBJ2-7; 8 nucleotides match TRBD1. V lost 2 bases, J lost 4 bases, and 7 bases stayed unmatched. The CDR3 runs 15 residues. Germline-derived CDR1 and CDR2 are LGHNA and YSLEER. The CDR3 region has the DNA TGCGCCAGCAGCCAACTTTACAGGGGGAATTACGAGCAGTACTTC. Translating gives CASSQLYRGNYEQYF.

The V and J genes are TRBV7-2 and TRBJ2-1, with D possibly TRBD2 on 6 matching bases. Germline loops: CDR1 SGHTA, CDR2 FQGNSA. The length of the CDR3 is 18 residues. Trimming removed 4 bases at V and 2 bases at J, with 21 bases between. The CDR3 DNA reads TGTGCCAGCAGCTCCGGGGGTTGGGGGAGAGGACCCTACAATGAGCAGTTCTTC. Translating gives CASSSGGWGRGPYNEQFF.

V gene TRBV30 combines with J gene TRBJ2-7, with D possibly TRBD2 on 5 matching bases. V lost 0 bases and J lost 5, with 17 bases in between. Germline V CDR1 and CDR2: GTSNPN, SVGIG (reference sequence). This CDR3 comprises 15 residues. CDR3 nucleotides: TGTGCCTGGAGTGTAGCCGCACTTGGAGGAGACGAGCAGTACTTC. Its protein is CAWSVAALGGDEQYF.

The genes are TRBV6-5 and TRBJ2-5; 8 nucleotides line up with TRBD1. CDR3 length: 13 residues. In germline, CDR1 is MNHEY, CDR2 SVGAGI. The V and J ends lost 2 bases and 4 bases, in that order; junction bases with no gene match: 0. This CDR3 reads CASSYDRGETQYF. CDR3 DNA: TGTGCCAGCAGTTACGACAGGGGAGAGACCCAGTACTTC.

This clone was counted between two and nine times. The chain joins TRBV4-3 to TRBJ2-7; 9 bases map to TRBD1. The germline V gene encodes CDR1 LGHNA and CDR2 YSLEER. J was trimmed by 3 bases and V by 0 bases; bases with no gene match: 3. The CDR3 is 15 amino acids. The CDR3 coding sequence is TGCGCCAGCAGCCAAGACGACAGGGGGAGCTACGAGCAGTACTTC. Translated: CASSQDDRGSYEQYF.

This clone ranks as medium-sized. The genes are TRBV15 and TRBJ1-1; no reliable D call. Germline V lookup: CDR1 LNHNV, CDR2 YYDKDF (reference sequence). This CDR3 contains 16 residues. V lost 0 bases and J 0 bases, leaving 11 bases between the germline ends. In nucleotides, the CDR3 is TGTGCCACCAGCAGAGATCGGGTGGCTCTGAACACTGAAGCTTTCTTT. Translating gives CATSRDRVALNTEAFF.

Here the CDR3 reads CASSFLRGYNEQFF. CDR3 nucleotides: TGTGCCAGCAGCTTTCTACGGGGCTACAATGAGCAGTTCTTC. The chain carries TRBV11-2 and TRBJ2-1; a possible D gene is TRBD2 (5 bases). CDR1 and CDR2 from the germline V gene are SGHAT and FQNNGV. This CDR3 is 14 amino acids long. V was clipped by 3 bases and J by 3 bases, with 9 bases between them.

This chain links TRBV4-1 with TRBJ2-7, with 10 bases that match TRBD2. CDR1 and CDR2 (germline): MGHRA, YSYEKL. J gave up 0 bases and V 2 bases, and 4 bases lay outside the gene matches. The CDR3 runs 16 residues. The CDR3 bases are TGCGCCAGCAGCCAACTAGCGGGGGCTAGCTCCTACGAGCAGTACTTC. It specifies CASSQLAGASSYEQYF.

The chain has TRBV7-3 and TRBJ2-7; maybe TRBD2 (6 bases). The ends were cut back, 4 bases at V and 3 bases at J, with 10 bases in the middle. The CDR3 loop spans 13 amino acids. Germline CDR1 SGHTA, CDR2 FQGTGA. The CDR3 loop is CASSYGTDYEQYF. The CDR3 DNA is TGTGCCAGCAGCTACGGGACTGACTACGAGCAGTACTTC.

This rearrangement joins TRBV4-2 to TRBJ2-7; TRBD1 might be the D (5 bases). This CDR3 has 14 amino acids. CDR1 is LGHNA and CDR2 is YNFKEQ in the germline V gene. V was clipped by 4 bases and J by 2 bases, with 12 bases between them. CDR3 in amino acids: CASSPRQTPYEQYF. CDR3 nucleotide sequence: TGTGCCAGCAGCCCCCGACAGACTCCCTACGAGCAGTACTTC.